Shown below are 15 T cell receptor beta chains from a single sample sequenced in a study of blood T cell repertoires in COVID-19. The assay was immunoSEQ multiplex PCR, and TCRdb's table has in-frame clones only and misses some. The table includes 55,000 to 90,000 clones, roughly 77% detected once. Material: peripheral blood. These receptors came from a woman between 65 and 79 years old with acute or convalescent COVID-19.

The chain combines TRBV7-2 with TRBJ2-1; D possibly corresponds to TRBD1 (6 bases). The V gene's germline CDR1 is SGHTA and CDR2 FQGNSA. The CDR3 covers 14 residues. The germline V and J ends were trimmed by 1 base and 6 bases, with 10 bases remaining between them. The DNA for the CDR3 is TGTGCCAGCAGCTTAGGACAGGTCTTCAATGAGCAGTTCTTC. Its translation is CASSLGQVFNEQFF.

The chain carries TRBV7-8 and TRBJ1-4; unclear D gene. Germline assignment: CDR1 SGHVS and CDR2 FQNEAQ. The length of the CDR3 is 15 residues. With 1 base removed from V and 3 bases from J, the gap between germline ends came to 9 bases. As DNA, the CDR3 is TGTGCCAGCAGCTTAGTGGGCGCCGCTAATGAAAAACTGTTTTTT. Its translation: CASSLVGAANEKLFF.

The chain combines TRBV7-8 with TRBJ1-5, with TRBD1 identical over 8 bases. The CDR3 has 15 residues. Germline V gene data show CDR1 as SGHVS and CDR2 as FQNEAQ. Trimming cost V 3 bases and J 2 bases; bases outside gene matches: 3. CDR3 sequence: CASSLGGQGNQPQHF. The DNA for the CDR3 is TGTGCCAGCAGCTTGGGGGGACAGGGCAATCAGCCCCAGCATTTT.

V gene TRBV6-1 combines with J gene TRBJ1-2, with 8 bases fitting TRBD1. Trimming removed 2 bases from V and 0 bases from J; junction bases left unmatched: 5. Per germline, CDR1 MNHNS and CDR2 SASEGT. This CDR3 comprises 16 residues. DNA for the CDR3: TGTGCCAGCAGTGAAAGGCAGGGGGCGTCTAACTATGGCTACACCTTC. Protein sequence: CASSERQGASNYGYTF.

The V call is TRBV6-5, the J call TRBJ1-5, with D unclear. The ends were cut back, 0 bases at V and 6 bases at J, with 9 bases in the middle. Germline V gives CDR1 MNHEY, CDR2 SVGAGI. The CDR3 loop spans 14 amino acids. The CDR3 region has the DNA TGTGCCAGCAGTTACTCGGGGAGCTTTCAGCCCCAGCATTTT. Its translation: CASSYSGSFQPQHF.

V and J are TRBV29-1 and TRBJ1-1, with 7 bases identical to TRBD1. CDR3 length equals 17 residues. Germline CDR1 is SQVTM and CDR2 is ANQGSEA. After removal of 4 bases from V and 0 bases from J, the junction contained 14 bases not matched to a gene. The CDR3 DNA is TGCAGCGTTGGGAGCCTGGGGGGACAGCGCATGAACACTGAAGCTTTCTTT. Translating gives CSVGSLGGQRMNTEAFF.

This rearrangement joins TRBV5-1 to TRBJ2-2, with TRBD2 matching over 8 bases. V dropped 4 bases and J dropped 11; count of bases not matched to a gene: 13. CDR3 length equals 15 residues. Germline V CDR1 and CDR2: SGHRS, YFSETQ. The DNA for the CDR3 is TGCGCCAGCAGCCGCGGGGGGACCTTCTCGAGTGAGCTGTTTTTT. Translation gives CASSRGGTFSSELFF. The full variable domain, rest sourced from reference TRBV5-1 and TRBJ2-2, is KAGVTQTPRYLIKTRGQQVTLSCSPISGHRSVSWYQQTPGQGLQFLFEYFSETQRNKGNFPGRFSGRQFSNSRSEMNVSTLELGDSALYLCASSRGGTFSSELFFGEGSRLTVL.

The chain couples TRBV6-1 to TRBJ1-2, with D unresolved. Trimming pared 3 bases from V and 2 bases from J, leaving 4 bases between. This CDR3 contains 12 residues. Per germline, CDR1 MNHNS and CDR2 SASEGT. The CDR3 is CASSEANYGYTF. The CDR3 DNA reads TGTGCCAGCAGTGAGGCCAACTATGGCTACACCTTC.

V usage is TRBV4-1 and J usage is TRBJ2-3, with a possible D match to TRBD2 (5 bases). Germline V lookup: CDR1 MGHRA, CDR2 YSYEKL. Trimming took off 4 bases at V and 2 bases at J, with 22 bases between the two ends. The CDR3 has 18 residues. The CDR3 DNA is TGCGCCAGCAGCCGCACCTCCCTTCCGGGATACAACACAGATACGCAGTATTTT. It specifies CASSRTSLPGYNTDTQYF.

Written as DNA, the CDR3 is TGTGCCAGCAGCCGTGGACAGGGGGTAACCGGGGAGCTGTTTTTT. Residues: CASSRGQGVTGELFF. This rearrangement joins TRBV4-2 to TRBJ2-2; 10 positions agree with TRBD1. The germline V gene has CDR1 LGHNA and CDR2 YNFKEQ. V lost 4 bases to trimming and J lost 5 bases; unmatched junction nucleotides: 4. This CDR3 region has 15 residues.

This chain connects TRBV5-1 to TRBJ2-6; 8 nucleotides line up with TRBD2. V was clipped by 3 bases and J by 0 bases; unmatched bases: 8. CDR1 SGHRS and CDR2 YFSETQ come from the germline V gene. There are 18 residues in the CDR3. The CDR3 reads CASSYPPGTSSGANVLTF. The CDR3 coding sequence is TGCGCCAGCAGCTACCCCCCCGGGACTAGCTCTGGGGCCAACGTCCTGACTTTC.

This clone occurred once. The chain is built from TRBV6-5 and TRBJ1-1, with D perhaps matching TRBD1 (5 bases). Germline values: CDR1 MNHEY, CDR2 SVGAGI. Trimming removed 7 bases from V and 3 bases from J, with 15 bases in between. This CDR3 has 14 amino acids. CDR3 protein: CASNPKAGYTEAFF. Written as DNA, the CDR3 is TGTGCCAGCAATCCCAAAGCAGGGTACACTGAAGCTTTCTTT.

V usage is TRBV7-2 and J usage is TRBJ2-3; 13 nucleotides align to TRBD2. Trimming took 3 bases from V and 3 from J; bases not matched to a gene: 6. This CDR3 comprises 17 residues. Germline V CDR1 and CDR2: SGHTA, FQGNSA. The CDR3 loop is CASSFELAGGPTDTQYF. Written as DNA, the CDR3 is TGTGCCAGCAGCTTTGAACTAGCGGGAGGGCCTACAGATACGCAGTATTTT.

The chain uses TRBV18 and TRBJ2-7, with 7 positions matching TRBD2. The CDR3 consists of 16 residues. Per germline, CDR1 KGHSH and CDR2 LQKENI. The J segment lost 7 bases and the V segment lost 2 bases, leaving 14 bases of the junction unmatched. CDR3 amino acids: CASSPSAGVDQREQYF. The CDR3 DNA reads as TGTGCCAGCTCACCATCTGCGGGGGTAGACCAGAGGGAGCAGTACTTC.

The V call is TRBV3-1 (or the pseudogene TRBV3-2), the J call TRBJ2-2; 9 nucleotides line up with TRBD1. Germline loops: CDR1 LGHDT, CDR2 YNNKEL (reference sequence). The CDR3 consists of 16 residues. The junction had 5 bases not matched to a gene; V was cut back by 4 bases and J by 2 bases. CDR3 protein: CASSLAGQGNTGELFF. The CDR3 DNA reads as TGTGCCAGCAGCCTCGCGGGACAGGGAAACACCGGGGAGCTGTTTTTT.